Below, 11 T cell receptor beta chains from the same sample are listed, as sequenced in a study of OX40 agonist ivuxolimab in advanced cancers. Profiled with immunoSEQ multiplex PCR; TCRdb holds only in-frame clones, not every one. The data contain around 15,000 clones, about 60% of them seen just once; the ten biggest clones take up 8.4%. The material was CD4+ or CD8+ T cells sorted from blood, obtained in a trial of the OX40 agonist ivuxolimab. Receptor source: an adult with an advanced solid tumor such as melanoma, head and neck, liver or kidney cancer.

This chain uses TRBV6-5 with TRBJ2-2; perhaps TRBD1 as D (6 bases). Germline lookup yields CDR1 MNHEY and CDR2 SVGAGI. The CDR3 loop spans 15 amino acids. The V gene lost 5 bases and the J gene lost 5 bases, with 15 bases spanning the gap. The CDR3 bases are TGTGCCAGCAGTCCCCTACAGGGTTGGACCGGGGAGCTGTTTTTT. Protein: CASSPLQGWTGELFF.

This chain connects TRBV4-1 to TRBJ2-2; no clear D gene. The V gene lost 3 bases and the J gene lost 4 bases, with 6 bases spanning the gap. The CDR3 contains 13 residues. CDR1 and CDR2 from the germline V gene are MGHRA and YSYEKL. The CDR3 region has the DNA TGCGCCAGCAGCCAGTCACGCACCGGGGAGCTGTTTTTT. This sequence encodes CASSQSRTGELFF.

The CDR3 loop is CASSPGQGIDEQFF. The CDR3 DNA follows: TGCGCCAGCAGCCCGGGACAGGGGATCGATGAGCAGTTCTTC. The chain links TRBV4-3 to TRBJ2-1; 10 nucleotides match TRBD1. The CDR3 has 14 residues. The trim removed 4 bases at V and 8 bases at J, leaving 5 bases unmatched. Germline V gene sequence: CDR1 LGHNA, CDR2 YSLEER.

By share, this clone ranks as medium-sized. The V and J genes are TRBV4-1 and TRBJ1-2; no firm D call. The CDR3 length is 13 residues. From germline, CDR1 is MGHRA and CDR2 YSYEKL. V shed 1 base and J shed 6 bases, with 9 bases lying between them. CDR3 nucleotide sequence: TGCGCCAGCAGCCAAGTGATCGGGAATGGCTACACCTTC. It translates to CASSQVIGNGYTF.

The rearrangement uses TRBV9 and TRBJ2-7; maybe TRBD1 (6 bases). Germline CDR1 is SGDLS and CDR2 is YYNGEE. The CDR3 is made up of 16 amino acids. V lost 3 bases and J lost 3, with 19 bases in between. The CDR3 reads CASSASRYKGHYEQYF. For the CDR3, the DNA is TGTGCCAGCAGCGCGAGCCGGTACAAGGGACACTACGAGCAGTACTTC.

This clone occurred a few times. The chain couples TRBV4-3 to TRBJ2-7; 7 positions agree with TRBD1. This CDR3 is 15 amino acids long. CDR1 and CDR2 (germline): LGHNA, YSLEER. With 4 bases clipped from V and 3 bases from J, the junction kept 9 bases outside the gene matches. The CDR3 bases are TGCGCCAGCAGCCGAGTGAGGGGACAGTACTACGAGCAGTACTTC. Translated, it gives CASSRVRGQYYEQYF.

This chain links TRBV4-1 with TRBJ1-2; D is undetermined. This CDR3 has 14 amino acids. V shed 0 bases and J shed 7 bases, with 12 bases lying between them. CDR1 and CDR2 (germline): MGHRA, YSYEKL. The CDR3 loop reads CASSQDLRARGYTF. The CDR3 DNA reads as TGCGCCAGCAGCCAAGACTTGAGGGCGCGTGGCTACACCTTC.

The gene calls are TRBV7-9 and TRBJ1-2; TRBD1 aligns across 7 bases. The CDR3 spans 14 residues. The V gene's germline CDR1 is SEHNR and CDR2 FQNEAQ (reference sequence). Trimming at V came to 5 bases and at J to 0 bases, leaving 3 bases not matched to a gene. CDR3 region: CASSRGQPNYGYTF. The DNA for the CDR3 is TGTGCCAGCAGCCGGGGACAGCCTAACTATGGCTACACCTTC.

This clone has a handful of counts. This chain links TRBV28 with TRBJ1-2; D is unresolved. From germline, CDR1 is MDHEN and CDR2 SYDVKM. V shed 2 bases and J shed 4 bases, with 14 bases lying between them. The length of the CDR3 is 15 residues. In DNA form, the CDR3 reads TGTGCCAGCAGTTTAGGACCGAGGGATTTCTATGGCTACACCTTC. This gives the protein CASSLGPRDFYGYTF.

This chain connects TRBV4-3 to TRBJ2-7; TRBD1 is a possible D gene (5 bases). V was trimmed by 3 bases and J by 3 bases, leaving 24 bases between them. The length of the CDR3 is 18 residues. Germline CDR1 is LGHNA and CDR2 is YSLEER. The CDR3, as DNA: TGCGCCAGCAGCCAGACCCCACAGGCATCGGGTCCGGGCTACGAGCAGTACTTC. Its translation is CASSQTPQASGPGYEQYF.

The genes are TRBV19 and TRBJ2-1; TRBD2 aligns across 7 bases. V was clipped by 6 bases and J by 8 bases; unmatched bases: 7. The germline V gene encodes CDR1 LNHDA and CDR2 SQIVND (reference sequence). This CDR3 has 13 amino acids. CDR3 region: CASRPRGVDEQFF. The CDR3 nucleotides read TGTGCCAGTAGACCCCGGGGGGTGGATGAGCAGTTCTTC.